The 29 T cell receptor beta chains reported below all come from one sample, sequenced in a study of regulatory T cells in long-lasting Graves disease. With iRepertoire HTBI primers and Arm-PCR of CDR3 regions, TCR beta libraries were built. One entry per CDR3 protein, called by TCRdb with MiXCR from the multiplex PCR reads. This sample carries 350,000 to 500,000 distinct CDR3 sequences, roughly 21% of them seen once, and the ten largest clones take around an eighth. As for time point: persistent/refractory GD, antithyroid drugs over 5 years with positive TRAb. TCR sequences were obtained from RNA taken from PBMCs. Sequences were derived from peripheral blood mononuclear cells (PBMCs), sampled when the disease was refractory, from a patient treated with antithyroid drugs. The receptors were gathered from a female donor with Graves disease.

This rearrangement joins TRBV18 to TRBJ2-7; 10 nucleotides line up with TRBD2. CDR3 length equals 14 residues. CDR1 KGHSH and CDR2 LQKENI come from the germline V gene. V lost 5 bases and J lost 4; bases outside the gene matches: 5. The CDR3 sequence: CASSISGREYEQYF. The CDR3 DNA is TGTGCCAGCTCAATAAGCGGGAGGGAATACGAGCAGTACTTC.

About this clonotype: A much larger clone is a single base away; this may be a read error. This sequence joins TRBV12-3 or TRBV12-4 and TRBJ1-5; D is unresolved. Trimming left V 4 bases short and J 2 bases short, with 6 bases between. The CDR3 runs 13 residues. CDR3 protein: CASSSWGNQPQHF. DNA for the CDR3: TGTGCCAGCAGTTCCTGGGGCAATCAGCCCCAGCATTTT.

The chain employs TRBV30 and TRBJ2-5; 10 nucleotides line up with TRBD1. This CDR3 comprises 15 residues. The V and J ends lost 1 base and 4 bases, in that order; junction bases with no gene match: 6. CDR1 GTSNPN and CDR2 SVGIG come from the germline V gene (reference sequence). The CDR3 sequence is CAWSAIRTGGETQYF. CDR3 DNA sequence: TGTGCCTGGAGTGCCATTCGGACAGGGGGAGAGACCCAGTACTTC.

The sample holds many counts of this clonotype. V gene TRBV15 combines with J gene TRBJ2-7; D might be TRBD1 or TRBD2, each matching 6 bases. This CDR3 has 14 residues. V was pared by 7 bases and J by 4 bases, with 17 bases between. Germline V gene sequence: CDR1 LNHNV, CDR2 YYDKDF (reference sequence). The DNA of the CDR3 is TGTGCCACCACCGCCGGGGGCGATTGGTACGAGCAGTACTTC. Its protein is CATTAGGDWYEQYF. Full variable domain (outside the CDR3, taken from reference TRBV15 and TRBJ2-7): DAMVIQNPRYQVTQFGKPVTLSCSQTLNHNVMYWYQQKSSQAPKLLFHYYDKDFNNEADTPDNFQSRRPNTSFCFLDIRSPGLGDTAMYLCATTAGGDWYEQYFGPGTRLTVT.

The chain uses TRBV5-1 and TRBJ1-6; D is possibly TRBD1 (5 bases). There are 15 residues in the CDR3. The V end was cut by 0 bases, the J end by 8 bases, with 12 bases between. Germline V lookup: CDR1 SGHRS, CDR2 YFSETQ. Written as DNA, the CDR3 is TGCGCCAGCAGCTTGGCCGTCGACAGCTATTCACCCCTCCACTTT. This translates into CASSLAVDSYSPLHF.

The V gene is TRBV20-1, the J gene TRBJ1-5; 8 nucleotides align to TRBD1. CDR3 length: 12 residues. J lost 7 bases, V lost 5 bases, and 4 bases had no gene match. Germline CDR1 and CDR2: DFQATT and SNEGSKA (reference sequence). This CDR3 reads CSAEDRAQPQHF. CDR3 nucleotides: TGCAGTGCTGAGGACAGGGCCCAGCCCCAGCATTTT.

The rearrangement uses TRBV30 and TRBJ1-1, with D possibly being TRBD1 (5 bases). Germline loops: CDR1 GTSNPN, CDR2 SVGIG (reference sequence). CDR3 length: 13 residues. Trimming removed 6 bases from V and 1 base from J, with 12 bases in between. CDR3 protein: CACSGGPNTEAFF. The CDR3 DNA reads as TGTGCCTGTTCTGGGGGACCGAACACTGAAGCTTTCTTT.

This clonotype has only a few counts. This chain links TRBV3-1 with TRBJ2-1, with D unclear. V was cut by 0 bases and J by 4 bases, with 13 bases left in between. The CDR3 totals 16 residues. In germline, CDR1 is LGHDT, CDR2 YNNKEL (reference sequence). CDR3 nucleotide sequence: TGTGCCAGCAGCCAAGAACCCAGCCCAAAGTACAATGAGCAGTTCTTC. It is translated as CASSQEPSPKYNEQFF.

This clonotype has more than one count but fewer than ten. The rearrangement links TRBV28 to TRBJ2-4; possible D gene TRBD2, 6 bases. The CDR3 has 18 residues. V lost 4 bases and J lost 0, with 19 bases in between. Germline V lookup: CDR1 MDHEN, CDR2 SYDVKM. CDR3 residues: CASSWGRGINIAKNIQYF. The CDR3 DNA reads TGTGCCAGCAGTTGGGGACGGGGGATCAACATAGCCAAAAACATTCAGTACTTC.

Worth noting for this clonotype: Given a much more abundant clone one base away, this may be a read error. DNA for the CDR3: TGTGCCAGCAGCTTAATAATGGGACAGGGAGGGACCGGGGAGCTGTCTTTT. Amino acids: CASSLIMGQGGTGELSF. The chain uses TRBV11-2 and TRBJ2-2; 9 nucleotides match TRBD1. Germline lookup yields CDR1 SGHAT and CDR2 FQNNGV. This CDR3 is 17 amino acids long.

This clonotype was seen at least ten times. This chain connects TRBV2 to TRBJ2-5; D unresolved. The V gene lost 7 bases and the J gene lost 3 bases, with 6 bases spanning the gap. There are 11 residues in the CDR3. The germline V gene encodes CDR1 SNHLY and CDR2 FYNNEI. CDR3 amino acids: CASNLKETQYF. The CDR3 DNA sequence: TGTGCCAGCAACCTCAAAGAGACCCAGTACTTC.

This clonotype was seen many times. The rearrangement links TRBV28 to TRBJ2-5; possible D gene TRBD1, 7 bases. This CDR3 contains 16 residues. CDR1 is MDHEN and CDR2 is SYDVKM in the germline V gene. V lost 2 bases and J 5 bases, leaving 18 bases between the germline ends. In DNA form, the CDR3 reads TGTGCCAGCAGTTTAATAGTCGGCGGGACAGAGGAGACCCAGTACTTC. Translation: CASSLIVGGTEETQYF.

The V call is TRBV30, the J call TRBJ1-3; unclear D gene. This CDR3 spans 15 amino acids. Trimming took off 1 base at V and 0 bases at J, with 10 bases between the two ends. Per the germline V gene, CDR1 is GTSNPN and CDR2 is SVGIG (reference sequence). CDR3 residues: CAWSAGILSGNTIYF. The CDR3 DNA reads as TGTGCCTGGAGTGCCGGGATCCTCTCTGGAAACACCATATATTTT.

The chain recombines TRBV27 with TRBJ1-2, with 11 positions matching TRBD1. Germline-derived CDR1 and CDR2 are MNHEY and SMNVEV (reference sequence). This CDR3 spans 17 amino acids. J lost 2 bases, V lost 2 bases, and 7 bases had no gene match. In nucleotides, the CDR3 is TGTGCCAGCAGTTTACGGGGGACAGGGGGACGCAACTATGGCTACACCTTC. Translated, it gives CASSLRGTGGRNYGYTF.

This clonotype showed up just a few times. A read error may be the cause here, since a much bigger clone is one base away. The chain employs TRBV28 and TRBJ2-1; D call uncertain. The CDR3 covers 14 residues. The germline V gene encodes CDR1 MDHEN and CDR2 SYDVKM. In DNA, the CDR3 is TGTGCCGGCAGCCCACGGACGGCTCACAATGAGCAGTTCTTC. Translation: CAGSPRTAHNEQFF.

In its sample, this clonotype was seen a few times. The chain couples TRBV19 to TRBJ2-7, with D possibly TRBD1 on 7 matching bases. Deletions cut 5 bases from V and 5 bases from J, with 19 bases between. The CDR3 runs to 15 residues. Germline lookup yields CDR1 LNHDA and CDR2 SQIVND (reference sequence). The CDR3 DNA follows: TGTGCCAGTAGTGCCCGACAGGGTTCGGGAGACGAGCAGTACTTC. This gives the protein CASSARQGSGDEQYF.

The chain joins TRBV13 to TRBJ2-2; D is perhaps TRBD1 (5 bases). V was clipped by 0 bases and J by 7 bases, with 9 bases between them. Germline V gives CDR1 PRHDT, CDR2 FYEKMQ (reference sequence). The CDR3 totals 14 residues. CDR3 loop: CASSLGGPDGELFF. The CDR3 DNA follows: TGTGCCAGCAGCTTAGGGGGGCCAGACGGGGAGCTGTTTTTT. Supplemented by reference TRBV13 and TRBJ2-2, the full variable domain reads AAGVIQSPRHLIKEKRETATLKCYPIPRHDTVYWYQQGPGQDPQFLISFYEKMQSDKGSIPDRFSAQQFSDYHSELNMSSLELGDSALYFCASSLGGPDGELFFGEGSRLTVL.

This clonotype was seen repeatedly, ten times or more. The rearrangement joins TRBV2 to TRBJ1-2; D is perhaps TRBD1 (6 bases). Trimming shortened V by 4 bases and J by 3 bases, and 15 bases separated the two germline ends. The germline V gene encodes CDR1 SNHLY and CDR2 FYNNEI. CDR3 length: 15 residues. The CDR3 loop is CASSAVGPGDYGYTF. For the CDR3, the DNA is TGTGCCAGCAGTGCAGTGGGACCAGGGGACTATGGCTACACCTTC.

The chain combines TRBV27 with TRBJ1-6, with 9 bases that match TRBD1. The CDR3 has 14 residues. Germline V gives CDR1 MNHEY, CDR2 SMNVEV (reference sequence). Unmatched junction bases numbered 1, after V lost 4 bases and J lost 6 bases. CDR3 region: CASSWDRANSPLHF. In DNA, the CDR3 is TGTGCCAGCAGTTGGGACAGGGCTAATTCACCCCTCCACTTT.

Many counts were recorded for this clonotype. The chain carries TRBV29-1 and TRBJ2-7; no firm D call. Per germline, CDR1 SQVTM and CDR2 ANQGSEA. CDR3 length: 12 residues. The V and J ends lost 4 bases and 6 bases respectively, with 13 bases between them. CDR3 DNA: TGCAGCGTTGGGAGTCCTAGACGCGAGCAGTACTTC. Translated, it gives CSVGSPRREQYF.

This clonotype was seen repeatedly, ten times or more. The chain combines TRBV28 with TRBJ2-7, with D possibly being TRBD1 (7 bases). The CDR3 length is 14 residues. V lost 3 bases and J 7 bases, leaving 16 bases between the germline ends. Germline V gene data show CDR1 as MDHEN and CDR2 as SYDVKM. The CDR3 region has the DNA TGTGCCAGCAGTTTTTGGCAGGGGGGTGGGGAGCAGTACTTC. Residues: CASSFWQGGGEQYF.

On this clonotype itself: It may be a read error: a sequence one base away is much more abundant. The rearrangement links TRBV2 to TRBJ1-5; D gene ambiguous. Germline-derived CDR1 and CDR2 are SNHLY and FYNNEI. This CDR3 region has 12 residues. The CDR3: CAISPRGQPQHF. CDR3 nucleotide sequence: TGTGCCATCAGTCCACGAGGTCAGCCCCAGCATTTT.

On this clonotype: The junction differs from germline at one of its ends, possibly a read error. V usage is TRBV13 and J usage is TRBJ2-4, with a weak D call TRBD1 (6 bases). CDR3 length equals 13 residues. Per the germline V gene, CDR1 is PRHDT and CDR2 is FYEKMQ (reference sequence). CDR3 loop: CASSFGKGVSRFF. For the CDR3, the DNA is TGTGCCAGCAGCTTTGGTAAGGGGGTCTCCAGGTTCTTC. Based on the CDR3 plus reference TRBV13 and TRBJ2-4, the full variable domain is AAGVIQSPRHLIKEKRETATLKCYPIPRHDTVYWYQQGPGQDPQFLISFYEKMQSDKGSIPDRFSAQQFSDYHSELNMSSLELGDSALYFCASSFGKGVSRFFGAGTRLSVL.

There are many counts of this clonotype. The chain uses TRBV7-9 and TRBJ2-7, with 7 bases fitting TRBD2. The CDR3 loop spans 13 amino acids. The J segment lost 3 bases and the V segment lost 5 bases, leaving 4 bases of the junction unmatched. The germline CDR1 and CDR2 sequences are SEHNR and FQNEAQ (reference sequence). Here the CDR3 reads CASSAGGSYEQYF. The CDR3, as DNA: TGTGCCAGCAGCGCCGGGGGGAGCTACGAGCAGTACTTC.

This clonotype has only a few counts. The chain combines TRBV6-7 with TRBJ2-5; D might be TRBD1 or TRBD2, each matching 5 bases. TRBV6-7 is flagged as an ORF with uncertain function. The CDR3 is 15 residues long. The CDR3 reads CAPPGRIPLRRTQYF. DNA of the CDR3: TGTGCACCTCCGGGGCGAATCCCTTTACGGAGGACCCAGTACTTC.

The table lists this clonotype with a few counts. Here the CDR3 omits its conserved ending phenylalanine or tryptophan, so a read error is the likely source. The chain couples TRBV19 to TRBJ1-1, with D hard to call. The CDR3 totals 12 residues. CDR1 is LNHDA, CDR2 SQIVND, per germline (reference sequence). The V end was cut by 9 bases, the J end by 1 base, with 9 bases between. Here the CDR3 reads CASLEGNTEAFS. The CDR3 nucleotides are TGTGCCAGCTTAGAGGGGAACACTGAAGCTTTCTCT.

V and J are TRBV20-1 and TRBJ2-7, with 7 bases matching TRBD1. With 0 bases clipped from V and 3 bases from J, the junction kept 8 bases outside the gene matches. Germline assignment: CDR1 DFQATT and CDR2 SNEGSKA (reference sequence). This CDR3 is 15 amino acids long. The CDR3 sequence is CSARDRQGSFYEQYF. The CDR3 region has the DNA TGCAGTGCTAGAGACCGACAGGGTTCCTTCTACGAGCAGTACTTC.

This clonotype was seen many times. The chain has TRBV30 and TRBJ2-7; TRBD2 matches at 8 bases. Trimming took 0 bases from V and 4 from J; bases not matched to a gene: 5. The CDR3 has 14 residues. Germline V gives CDR1 GTSNPN, CDR2 SVGIG (reference sequence). CDR3 amino acids: CAWSVGAGVYEQYF. CDR3 coding DNA: TGTGCCTGGAGTGTTGGAGCGGGAGTTTACGAGCAGTACTTC.

The chain joins TRBV5-6 to TRBJ2-7; D is undetermined. Trimming took 2 bases from V and 3 from J, leaving 6 bases between them. Germline CDR1 reads SGHDT; CDR2 reads YYEEEE. CDR3 length: 12 amino acids. CDR3 nucleotides: TGTGCCAGCAGCTTCGGGCTCTACGAGCAGTACTTC. It specifies CASSFGLYEQYF.